This is a list of T cell receptor beta chains from one sample in a study of preoperative IRX-2 immunotherapy in early breast cancer. Here immunoSEQ multiplex PCR was the method, and the copy in TCRdb shows in-frame clones only, minus some. The sample has 60,000 or so clones; approximately 93% are singletons. The sample was gathered from a patient treated with IRX-2 immunotherapy. These TCRs come from a human donor with breast cancer. The CDR3 runs from the conserved cysteine through the conserved F or W.

V gene	J gene	CDR3 protein
TRBV25-1	TRBJ2-7	CASSGFTGGWGEQYF
TRBV27	TRBJ1-2	CASRGTGRYGYTF
TRBV7-2	TRBJ2-1	CASSLFYRLAGGVGQFF
TRBV29-1	TRBJ1-5	CSATAGSNQPQHF
TRBV7-2	TRBJ2-7	CASSFPGLAYEQYF
TRBV7-9	TRBJ1-3	CASSPRGGSGNTIYF
TRBV4-2	TRBJ2-2	CASSLGLAGIGTGELFF
TRBV7-2	TRBJ2-7	CASGPGMGLQYF
TRBV21-1	TRBJ2-7	CASRPQGCGIPYEQYF
TRBV5-4	TRBJ2-6	CASSSPGRSGANVLTF
TRBV27	TRBJ2-2	CASSLFRHTGELFF
TRBV29-1	TRBJ2-1	CSVEEGGQKEFF
TRBV11-2	TRBJ1-2	CASSLVNWRANYGYTF
TRBV19	TRBJ2-1	CASDPTGYNEQFF
TRBV6-5	TRBJ2-3	CASSYHGRGSDTQYF
TRBV4-1	TRBJ1-4	CASSQGPRRGLEKLFF
TRBV15	TRBJ1-5	CATSSFRELGVQPQHF
TRBV28	TRBJ1-2	CASSFADQANYGYTF
TRBV5-6	TRBJ2-1	CASSKRGPTDEQFF
TRBV7-9	TRBJ1-3	CASMGQSLSGNTIYF
TRBV4-1	TRBJ1-5	CASSQGGGQNSNQPQHF
TRBV27	-	CASSQTRVHEQYF
TRBV19	TRBJ2-7	CASSIGRRLEQYF
TRBV6-5	TRBJ2-5	CASSGGQGAGETQYF
TRBV7-9	TRBJ2-5	CASSSSSLDAFETQYF
TRBV9	TRBJ1-4	CASRGQGNEKLFF
TRBV2	TRBJ2-2	CASSVRGRGELFF
TRBV29-1	TRBJ2-7	CSVEAIGTGTYEQYF
TRBV7-3	TRBJ2-3	CASSFGLETDTQYF
TRBV2	TRBJ2-2	CASSKGNTGELFF
TRBV6-4	TRBJ2-3	CASIKPTSADTQYF
TRBV18	TRBJ1-3	CASSTGPSGNTIYF
TRBV28	TRBJ1-6	CASSDRETPLHF
TRBV7-9	TRBJ2-7	CASSFLDGSSYEQYF
TRBV7-8	TRBJ2-1	CASSLTITPSYNEQFF
TRBV7-9	TRBJ2-3	CASSGSSTDTQYF
TRBV21-1	TRBJ2-2	CASSSRDNTGELFF
TRBV5-1	TRBJ2-3	CASSLFPRGSYTDTQYF
TRBV7-2	TRBJ2-1	CASSLLAGGNEQFF
TRBV10-3	TRBJ1-6	CAISVTPQGRGIYSPLHF
TRBV6-6	TRBJ2-1	CASSQRQGRSYNEQFF
TRBV18	TRBJ2-1	CASSPRTSGLREQFF
TRBV28	TRBJ1-5	CASIPGGGPYSNQPQHF
TRBV4-1	TRBJ1-3	CASSQDRNSGNTIYF
TRBV7-2	TRBJ2-1	CASSLEQAVYNEQFF
TRBV7-9	TRBJ2-1	CASSRNKDLFF
TRBV7-2	TRBJ2-1	CASSPGLATYNEQFF
TRBV11-2	TRBJ2-5	CASSPPLQETQYF
TRBV10-3	TRBJ2-1	CAISPGETNEQFF
TRBV27	-	CASSLIQGPYEQYF
TRBV27	TRBJ1-5	CASSPMGNQPQHF
TRBV27	TRBJ2-5	CASSPRPRDREGETQYF
TRBV9	TRBJ2-2	CASSVVVTNTGELFF
TRBV28	TRBJ2-7	CASNSPQNYEQYF
TRBV5-1	TRBJ2-7	CASSQLSGAIYEQYF